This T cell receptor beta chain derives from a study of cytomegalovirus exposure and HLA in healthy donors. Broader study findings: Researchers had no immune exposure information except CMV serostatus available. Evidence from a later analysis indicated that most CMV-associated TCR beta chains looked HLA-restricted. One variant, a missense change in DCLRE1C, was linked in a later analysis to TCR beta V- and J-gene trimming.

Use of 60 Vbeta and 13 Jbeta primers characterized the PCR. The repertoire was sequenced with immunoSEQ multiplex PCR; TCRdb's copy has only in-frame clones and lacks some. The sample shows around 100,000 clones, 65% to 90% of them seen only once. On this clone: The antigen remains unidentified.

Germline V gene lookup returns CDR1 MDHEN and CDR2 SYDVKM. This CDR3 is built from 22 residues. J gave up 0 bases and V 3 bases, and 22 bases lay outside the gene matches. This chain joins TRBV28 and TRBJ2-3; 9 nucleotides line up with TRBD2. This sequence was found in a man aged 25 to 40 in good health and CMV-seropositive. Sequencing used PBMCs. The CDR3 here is CASSFPSLAGQLRATSTDTQYF. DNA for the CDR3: TGTGCCAGCAGTTTCCCATCGCTAGCGGGACAACTCCGAGCCACTAGCACAGATACGCAGTATTTT.